The present TCR beta chain was sequenced within a study of cytomegalovirus exposure and HLA in healthy donors. Study-wide points: The study reported that TCR beta sequences accurately predicted HLA-A and HLA-B alleles in most subjects. The listing of roughly 160 TCR beta chains classed them as cytomegalovirus-associated.

In the PCR, 60 Vbeta and 13 Jbeta primers were used. Assay used: immunoSEQ multiplex PCR; TCRdb lists only in-frame clones, some missing. The sample shows tens of thousands of clones, roughly 76% of them seen only once. Healthy bone marrow donors supplied every sample. This CDR3 contains 13 residues. Unmatched junction bases numbered 6, after V lost 6 bases and J lost 10 bases. Per the germline V gene, CDR1 is SQVTM and CDR2 is ANQGSEA. In regard to this clone: The antigen is unknown.

The chain carries TRBV29-1 and TRBJ1-4; 12 nucleotides match TRBD1. The sequenced sample consisted of PBMCs. The clonotype originates from a male donor in good health and CMV-seronegative. The chain's CDR3 is CSVTGTGGGKLFF. The DNA of the CDR3 is TGCAGCGTCACCGGGACAGGGGGCGGAAAACTGTTTTTT.